The 2 T cell receptor beta chains below come from one sample, sequenced in a study of cytomegalovirus exposure and HLA in healthy donors. PCR used 60 Vbeta primers and 13 Jbeta primers. Measured with immunoSEQ multiplex PCR; TCRdb has only the in-frame clones, and not every one. Found here are around 130,000 clones, roughly 79% of them singletons; the top ten hold 2.5% to 3%. The source material was PBMCs. These receptors originate from a boy between 2 and 10 years old in good health and CMV-seronegative.

The rearrangement links TRBV5-4 to TRBJ2-5; 7 bases align to TRBD1. The CDR3 runs 14 residues. V lost 10 bases to trimming and J lost 4 bases; unmatched junction nucleotides: 13. Germline lookup yields CDR1 SGHNT and CDR2 YYREEE (reference sequence). The CDR3 loop is CAGRRQGEGETQYF. The CDR3 nucleotides are TGTGCCGGCCGGAGGCAGGGGGAAGGAGAGACCCAGTACTTC. The whole variable domain, remainder taken from reference TRBV5-4 and TRBJ2-5, is ETGVTQSPTHLIKTRGQQVTLRCSSQSGHNTVSWYQQALGQGPQFIFQYYREEENGRGNFPPRFSGLQFPNYSSELNVNALELDDSALYLCAGRRQGEGETQYFGPGTRLLVL.

In this sample, this clone turned up a few times. The rearrangement joins TRBV6-5 to TRBJ2-7; TRBD2 matches 8 bases. Trimming removed 0 bases from V and 2 bases from J; junction bases left unmatched: 0. CDR3 size: 14 residues. CDR1 and CDR2 from the germline V gene are MNHEY and SVGAGI. The DNA for the CDR3 is TGTGCCAGCAGTTACTCTAGCGGGGCCTACGAGCAGTACTTC. This codes for CASSYSSGAYEQYF.